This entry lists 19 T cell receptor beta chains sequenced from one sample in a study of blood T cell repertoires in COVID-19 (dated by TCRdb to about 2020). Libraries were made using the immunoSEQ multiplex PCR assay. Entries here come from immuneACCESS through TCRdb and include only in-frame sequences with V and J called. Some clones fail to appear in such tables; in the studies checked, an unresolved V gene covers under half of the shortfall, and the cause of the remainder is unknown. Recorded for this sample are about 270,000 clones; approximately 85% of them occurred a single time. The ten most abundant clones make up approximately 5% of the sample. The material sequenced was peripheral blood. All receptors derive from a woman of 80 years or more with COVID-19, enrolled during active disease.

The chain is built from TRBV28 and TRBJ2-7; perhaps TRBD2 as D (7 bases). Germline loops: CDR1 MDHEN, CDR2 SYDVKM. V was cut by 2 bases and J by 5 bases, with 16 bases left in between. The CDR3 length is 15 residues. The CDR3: CASSLTAGGRNEQYV. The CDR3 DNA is TGTGCCAGCAGTTTAACGGCCGGGGGGCGGAACGAGCAGTACGTC.

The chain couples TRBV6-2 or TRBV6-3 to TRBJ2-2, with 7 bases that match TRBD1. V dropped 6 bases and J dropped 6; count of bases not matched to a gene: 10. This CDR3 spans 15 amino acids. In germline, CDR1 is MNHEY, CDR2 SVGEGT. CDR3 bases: TGTGCCAGCAGCCCGGGACAGACGGTCGCCGGGGAGCTGTTTTTT. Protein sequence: CASSPGQTVAGELFF.

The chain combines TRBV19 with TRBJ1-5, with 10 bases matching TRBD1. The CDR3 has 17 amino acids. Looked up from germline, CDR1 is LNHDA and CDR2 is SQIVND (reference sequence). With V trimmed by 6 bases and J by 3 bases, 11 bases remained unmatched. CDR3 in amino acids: CASSPSWDRGNNQPQHF. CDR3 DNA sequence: TGTGCCAGTAGCCCGAGCTGGGACAGGGGTAACAATCAGCCCCAGCATTTT.

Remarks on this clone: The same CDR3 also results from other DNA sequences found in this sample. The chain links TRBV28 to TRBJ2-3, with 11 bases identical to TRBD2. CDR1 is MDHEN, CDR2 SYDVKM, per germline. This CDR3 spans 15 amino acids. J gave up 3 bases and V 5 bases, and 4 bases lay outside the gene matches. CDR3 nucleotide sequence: TGTGCCAGCAGTAGTAGCGGGGGGGCAACAGATACGCAGTATTTT. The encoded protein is CASSSSGGATDTQYF. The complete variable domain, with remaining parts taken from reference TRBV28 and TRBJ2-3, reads DVKVTQSSRYLVKRTGEKVFLECVQDMDHENMFWYRQDPGLGLRLIYFSYDVKMKEKGDIPEGYSVSREKKERFSLILESASTNQTSMYLCASSSSGGATDTQYFGPGTRLTVL.

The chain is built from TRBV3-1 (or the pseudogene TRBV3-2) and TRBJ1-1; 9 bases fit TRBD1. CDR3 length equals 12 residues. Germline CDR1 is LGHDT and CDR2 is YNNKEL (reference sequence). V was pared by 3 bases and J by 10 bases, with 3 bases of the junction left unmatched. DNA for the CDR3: TGTGCCAGCAGCCAGGCGGACAGGGGAGCTTTCTTT. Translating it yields CASSQADRGAFF.

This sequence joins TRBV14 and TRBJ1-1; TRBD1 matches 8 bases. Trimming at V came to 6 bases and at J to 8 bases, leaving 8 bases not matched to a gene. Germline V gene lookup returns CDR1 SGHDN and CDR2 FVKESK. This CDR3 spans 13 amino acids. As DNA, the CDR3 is TGTGCCAGCAGTTACATGACAGGGGAGGAAGCTTTCTTT. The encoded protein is CASSYMTGEEAFF.

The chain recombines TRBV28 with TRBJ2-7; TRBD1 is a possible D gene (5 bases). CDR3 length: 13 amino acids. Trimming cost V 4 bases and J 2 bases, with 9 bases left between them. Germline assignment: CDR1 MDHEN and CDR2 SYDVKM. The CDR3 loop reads CASSSGSTYEQYF. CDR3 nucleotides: TGTGCCAGCAGTTCAGGGTCCACCTACGAGCAGTACTTC.

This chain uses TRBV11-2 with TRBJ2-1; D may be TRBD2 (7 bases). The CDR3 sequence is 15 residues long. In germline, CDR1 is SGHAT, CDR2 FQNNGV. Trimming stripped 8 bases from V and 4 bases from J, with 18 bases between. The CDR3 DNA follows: TGTGCCAGCGTGAGTGGGGGGGCGCAGTACAATGAGCAGTTCTTC. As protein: CASVSGGAQYNEQFF. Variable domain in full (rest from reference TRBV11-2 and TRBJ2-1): EAGVAQSPRYKIIEKRQSVAFWCNPISGHATLYWYQQILGQGPKLLIQFQNNGVVDDSQLPKDRFSAERLKGVDSTLKIQPAKLEDSAVYLCASVSGGAQYNEQFFGPGTRLTVL.

In DNA, the CDR3 is TGTGCCAGCAGTTACTCAGACGGTGCGGGTGGCTACACCTTC. Amino acid sequence: CASSYSDGAGGYTF. This chain joins TRBV6-5 and TRBJ1-2; D unresolved. Trimming shortened V by 0 bases and J by 7 bases, and 12 bases separated the two germline ends. CDR3 length: 14 amino acids. CDR1 and CDR2 (germline): MNHEY, SVGAGI.

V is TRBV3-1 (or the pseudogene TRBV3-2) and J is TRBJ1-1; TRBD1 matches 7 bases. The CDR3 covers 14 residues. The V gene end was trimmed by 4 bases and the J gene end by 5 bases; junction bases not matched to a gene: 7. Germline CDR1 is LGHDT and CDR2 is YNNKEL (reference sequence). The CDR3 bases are TGTGCCAGCAGCCCAGAAACAGGGGTTACTGAAGCTTTCTTT. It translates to CASSPETGVTEAFF.

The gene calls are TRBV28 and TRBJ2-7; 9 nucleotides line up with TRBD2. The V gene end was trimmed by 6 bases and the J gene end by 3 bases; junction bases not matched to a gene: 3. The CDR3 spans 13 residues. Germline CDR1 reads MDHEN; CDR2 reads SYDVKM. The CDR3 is CASRAGGVYEQYV. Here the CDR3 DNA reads TGTGCCAGCAGGGCGGGGGGGGTCTACGAGCAGTACGTC.

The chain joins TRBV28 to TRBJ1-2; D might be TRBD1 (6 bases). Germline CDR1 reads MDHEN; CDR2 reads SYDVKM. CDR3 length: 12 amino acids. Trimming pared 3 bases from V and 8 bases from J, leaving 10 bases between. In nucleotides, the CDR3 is TGTGCCAGCAGTTTTTTTCAGGGGGGCTACACCTTC. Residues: CASSFFQGGYTF.

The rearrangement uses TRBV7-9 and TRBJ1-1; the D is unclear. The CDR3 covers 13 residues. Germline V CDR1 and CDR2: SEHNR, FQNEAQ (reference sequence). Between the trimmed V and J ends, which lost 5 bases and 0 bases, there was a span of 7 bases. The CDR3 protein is CASSPLMNTEAFF. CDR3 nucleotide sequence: TGTGCCAGCAGCCCGCTAATGAACACTGAAGCTTTCTTT.

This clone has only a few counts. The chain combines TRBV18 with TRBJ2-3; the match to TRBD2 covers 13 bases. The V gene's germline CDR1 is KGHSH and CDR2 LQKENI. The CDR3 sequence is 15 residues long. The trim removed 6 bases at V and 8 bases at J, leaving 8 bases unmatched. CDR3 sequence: CASSLLAGGPGTQYF. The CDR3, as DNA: TGTGCCAGCTCCTTACTAGCGGGGGGGCCAGGTACGCAGTATTTT.

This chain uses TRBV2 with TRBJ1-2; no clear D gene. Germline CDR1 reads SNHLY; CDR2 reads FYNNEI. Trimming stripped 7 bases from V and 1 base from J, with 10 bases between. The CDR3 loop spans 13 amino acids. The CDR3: CASTLYLNYGYTF. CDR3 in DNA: TGTGCCAGCACACTCTATCTTAACTATGGCTACACCTTC.

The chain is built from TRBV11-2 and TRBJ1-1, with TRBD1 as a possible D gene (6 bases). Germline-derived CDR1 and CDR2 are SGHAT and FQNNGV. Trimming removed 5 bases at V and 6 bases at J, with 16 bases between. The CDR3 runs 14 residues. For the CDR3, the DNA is TGTGCCAGCAGCCCCCGGGACACCCAGTCTGAAGCTTTCTTT. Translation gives CASSPRDTQSEAFF.

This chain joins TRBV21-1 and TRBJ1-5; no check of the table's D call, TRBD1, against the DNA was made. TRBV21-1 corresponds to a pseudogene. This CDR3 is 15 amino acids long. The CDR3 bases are TGTGCCAGCAGCCCCCAGGACAGGGTGTGGCAGCCCCAGCATTTT. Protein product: CASSPQDRVWQPQHF.

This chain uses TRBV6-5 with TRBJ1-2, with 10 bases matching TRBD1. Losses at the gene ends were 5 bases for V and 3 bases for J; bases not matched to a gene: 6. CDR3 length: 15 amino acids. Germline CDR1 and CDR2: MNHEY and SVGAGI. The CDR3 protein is CASSLRDRGHYGYTF. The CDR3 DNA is TGTGCCAGCAGTCTGAGGGACAGGGGACACTATGGCTACACCTTC.

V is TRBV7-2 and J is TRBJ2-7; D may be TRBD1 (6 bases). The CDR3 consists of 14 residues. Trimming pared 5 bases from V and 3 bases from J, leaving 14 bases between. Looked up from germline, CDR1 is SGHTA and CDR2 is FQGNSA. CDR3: CASSPSGTRYEQYF. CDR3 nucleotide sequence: TGTGCCAGCAGCCCCTCCGGGACACGCTACGAGCAGTACTTC.